The rows below give T cell receptor beta chains drawn from one sample of a study of T cells in Graves' hyperthyroidism and ophthalmopathy. MiXCR was run by TCRdb on the multiplex PCR reads, yielding one entry per CDR3 protein. The sample shows over 350,000 distinct CDR3 sequences, roughly 13% of them seen only once. Sequenced: blood. These receptors were collected from a man aged 50 to 60 with Graves' ophthalmopathy. The CDR3 runs from the conserved cysteine through the conserved F or W. The D gene is left open where the match is weak. Not all rows give a size; the values are once, few, many and, for expanded clones, a class.

TRBV27	TRBJ1-1	TRBD1	many	CASNFGQGHTEAFF	TGTGCCAGCAACTTCGGACAGGGTCACACTGAAGCTTTCTTT
TRBV11-3	TRBJ2-1	.	many	CASSLDTRSGHNEQFF	TGTGCCAGCAGCTTAGATACTAGGAGTGGCCACAATGAGCAGTTCTTC
TRBV19	TRBJ2-2	.	.	CASSRDSSEKTGELFF	TGTGCCAGTAGTCGGGACTCGTCGGAGAAAACCGGGGAGCTGTTTTTT
TRBV6-1	TRBJ1-5	.	few	CASNLSRDQPQHF	TGTGCCAGCAATTTGAGCAGGGATCAGCCCCAGCATTTT
TRBV11-3	TRBJ2-2	.	few	CASSLEAFAGNNTGELFF	TGTGCCAGCAGCTTAGAAGCTTTTGCAGGAAATAACACCGGGGAGCTGTTTTTT
TRBV18	TRBJ1-4	.	.	CASRAGLTNEKLFF	TGTGCCAGCCGCGCGGGACTGACTAATGAAAAACTGTTTTTT
TRBV15	TRBJ2-2	TRBD1	many	CATGPGQDTGELFF	TGTGCCACAGGACCGGGACAGGACACCGGGGAGCTGTTTTTT
TRBV7-8	TRBJ2-7	TRBD2	many	CASSTLAGGYEQYF	TGTGCCAGCAGCACCTTAGCGGGAGGCTACGAGCAGTACTTC
TRBV29-1	TRBJ2-7	TRBD2	few	CSVETSGTSYEQYF	TGCAGCGTTGAAACTAGCGGAACCTCCTACGAGCAGTACTTC
TRBV27	TRBJ2-6	.	many	CASSPRDRRAGAMVSGANVLTF	TGTGCCAGCAGTCCGAGGGACAGAAGAGCGGGAGCGATGGTCTCTGGGGCCAACGTCCTGACTTTC
TRBV11-3	TRBJ2-4	.	few	CASSSTTELAKNIQYF	TGTGCCAGCAGCTCGACCACAGAACTAGCCAAAAACATTCAGTACTTC
TRBV20-1	TRBJ2-7	.	many	CSAIPRLRTYEQYF	TGCAGTGCTATTCCGCGCCTTCGAACCTACGAGCAGTACTTC
TRBV12-3/TRBV12-4	TRBJ2-7	.	few	CASNRVPGSDEQYF	TGTGCCAGCAACCGAGTCCCGGGGTCCGACGAGCAGTACTTC
TRBV28	TRBJ2-7	TRBD2	many	CASSLSSGGSEQYF	TGTGCCAGCAGTTTATCTAGCGGGGGCAGCGAGCAGTACTTC